One T cell receptor beta chain is described in this entry. What it binds is unknown. This specimen belongs to a study of early T cells in non-severe SARS-CoV-2 infection. Whole-study context: From unsorted whole blood, bulk RNA was sequenced, and the chains remained unpaired. General study results and limits: Anti-spike CD8 responses were favored in VDJdb matching, and private and CD4 specificities were missed.

Separate cDNA molecules each had unique molecular identifiers attached to them. TCRdb re-analysed the 5' RACE reads in MiXCR, keeping a single row per CDR3 protein. Of some 87,000 distinct CDR3 sequences listed, 13% were seen once; the top ten hold less than 1.5%. Germline V gene data show CDR1 as SGHDT and CDR2 as YYEEEE. The CDR3 extends over 15 amino acids. Trimming at V came to 5 bases and at J to 1 base, leaving 2 bases not matched to a gene. The sequenced sample was whole blood. The sequence derives from an adult who was a healthcare worker with PCR-confirmed SARS-CoV-2 infection or an uninfected control (not recorded which). J is TRBJ2-2 and V is TRBV5-6; 10 bases fit TRBD2. The CDR3 nucleotides read TGTGCCAGCAGACTAGCGGGATTGAACACCGGGGAGCTGTTTTTT. Amino acids: CASRLAGLNTGELFF.